This T cell receptor (beta chain) was observed in a study of regulatory T cells in long-lasting Graves disease. The time point is: newly diagnosed GD, antithyroid drugs for less than 3 months. The TCR library was made from RNA extracted from PBMCs. Losses at the gene ends were 7 bases for V and 5 bases for J; bases not matched to a gene: 11. The CDR3 extends over 16 amino acids. Construction of TCR beta libraries relied on iRepertoire HTBI primers and on Arm-PCR targeting CDR3 regions. TCRdb called the multiplex PCR reads again in MiXCR, with one record for every CDR3 protein. The table includes about 220,000 distinct CDR3 sequences, 15% to 20% detected once. This clonotype occurred many times.

V is TRBV12-3 or TRBV12-4 and J is TRBJ2-5; 12 bases match TRBD1. The material was peripheral blood mononuclear cells (PBMCs), obtained at new diagnosis, from a patient treated with antithyroid drugs. The receptor was derived from a female donor with Graves disease. The CDR3 protein is CASTRGGQGASETQYF. The CDR3 nucleotides are TGTGCCAGCACCAGGGGGGGACAGGGGGCTTCGGAGACCCAGTACTTC.